The rows below give T cell receptor beta chains drawn from one sample of a study of control samples from healthy donors and cancer patients. Sequencing was performed with immunoSEQ multiplex PCR; in TCRdb, only in-frame clones are kept and a portion is missing. Found here are 53,000 or so clones, roughly 87% of them singletons; the top ten hold more than 12%. The material sequenced was PBMCs. The receptors shown here come from a man aged 55 to 70 with head and neck cancer. CDR3s include the opening cysteine and the closing phenylalanine or tryptophan. A D gene is named only where the DNA matches it firmly. Some rows mark clone size as missing; the rest say once, few, many or name a class of expanded clone.

J gene | D gene | clone size | V gene | CDR3 DNA | CDR3 protein
TRBJ2-2 | . | . | TRBV11-2 | TGTGCCAGCAGCTTAGTTCAACCGGCCACCGGGGAGCTGTTTTTT | CASSLVQPATGELFF
TRBJ2-7 | . | . | TRBV3-1/TRBV3-2 | TGTGCCAGCAGCCAAGGACTGGCTTCCCCGTACGAGCAGTACTTC | CASSQGLASPYEQYF
TRBJ1-5 | . | . | TRBV10-2 | TGCGCCAGCAGTGCCTGGTTAGGGGGTTCGGGAAAGCCCCAGCATTTT | CASSAWLGGSGKPQHF
TRBJ2-2 | TRBD1 | . | TRBV28 | TGTGCCAGCAAAGGGACAGGGAACACCGGGGAGCTGTTTTTT | CASKGTGNTGELFF
TRBJ1-1 | . | once | TRBV4-1 | TGCGCCAGCAGCCAAGGAGAGAACACTGAAGCTTTCTTT | CASSQGENTEAFF
TRBJ1-5 | TRBD1 | . | TRBV19 | TGTGCCAGTAGTGCTAACCCCACGACAGGGAAACATTTT | CASSANPTTGKHF
TRBJ1-2 | TRBD1 | . | TRBV7-9 | TGTGCCAGCAGATATGACAGGGGGCGAACAGTTAACTATGGCTACACCTTC | CASRYDRGRTVNYGYTF
TRBJ2-3 | . | . | TRBV4-1 | TGCGCCAGCACGGGAGAGGGCACAGATACGCAGTATTTT | CASTGEGTDTQYF
TRBJ1-2 | . | . | TRBV2 | TGTGCCAGCAGTGAAGAGGGACACTATGGCTACACCTTC | CASSEEGHYGYTF
TRBJ2-6 | . | . | TRBV6-5 | TGTGCCAGCGCGGTTCGTGGTCCTGGGGCCAACGTCCTGACTTTC | CASAVRGPGANVLTF
TRBJ2-3 | . | . | TRBV7-8 | TGTGCCAGCAGCCGAACCTATACGCAGTATTTT | CASSRTYTQYF
TRBJ2-5 | . | . | TRBV18 | TGTGCCAGCTCACAGCAGGAAACCCAGTACTTC | CASSQQETQYF
TRBJ2-2 | . | . | TRBV15 | TGTGCCACCAGCAGAGTCCAGGGACAACTTTCCCTTCTACGGAACACCGGGGAGCTGTTTTTT | CATSRVQGQLSLLRNTGELFF
TRBJ1-2 | TRBD1 | . | TRBV10-3 | TGTGCCATCAGTGCGGGACAGTACTATGGCTACACCTTC | CAISAGQYYGYTF
TRBJ2-5 | . | . | TRBV2 | TGTGCCAGCAGTGAAAGCGCGACGGTAGAGACCCAGTACTTC | CASSESATVETQYF
TRBJ1-5 | TRBD1 | . | TRBV28 | TGTGCCAGCAGTCGAAGGACAGGGAATCAGCCCCAGCATTTT | CASSRRTGNQPQHF
TRBJ2-1 | . | . | TRBV7-9 | TGTGCCAGCAGCTTCGAGGGGATGCAGTTCTTC | CASSFEGMQFF
TRBJ2-3 | . | once | TRBV27 | TGTGCCAGCAGTCCCTTTTCGCAAGGGGGCACAGATACGCAGTATTTT | CASSPFSQGGTDTQYF
TRBJ2-5 | TRBD2 | once | TRBV11-2 | TGTGCCAGCAGCTTAAGGTCTAGCGGGGGGCCCTTCCAAGAGACCCAGTACTTC | CASSLRSSGGPFQETQYF
TRBJ1-5 | . | . | TRBV21-1 | TGTGCCAGCAGCAAGGGCCCGGGGGACGGCAATCAGCCCCAGCATTTT | CASSKGPGDGNQPQHF
TRBJ1-1 | TRBD1 | . | TRBV5-1 | TGCGCCAGCAGCGTGAACAGGGGGAGGACTGAAGCTTTCTTT | CASSVNRGRTEAFF
TRBJ2-2 | . | . | TRBV6-2/TRBV6-3 | TGTGCCAGCAGTCTCACAGGGCCTCAGAACACCGGGGAGCTGTTTTTT | CASSLTGPQNTGELFF
TRBJ2-7 | . | . | TRBV4-3 | TGCGCCAGCAGCCAAGGCCCTCGGGAGCAGTACTTC | CASSQGPREQYF
TRBJ2-2 | . | . | TRBV6-4 | TGTGCCAGCAGTCGGACATTCACCGGGGAGCTGTTTTTT | CASSRTFTGELFF
TRBJ2-3 | . | . | TRBV27 | TGTGCCAGCAGGCCCTTCTCCGGAGATACGCAGTATTTT | CASRPFSGDTQYF